This T cell receptor (beta chain) was retrieved from a study of cytomegalovirus exposure and HLA in healthy donors. 60 Vbeta and 13 Jbeta primers were used in PCR. Sequencing used immunoSEQ multiplex PCR; TCRdb keeps in-frame clones, though not all of them. The data show over 100,000 clones, roughly 69% seen once. The receptor was isolated from a woman aged 70-85 years in good health and CMV-seropositive. Specimen: PBMCs.

The CDR3 here is CASSPGQGAFYEQYF. In nucleotides, the CDR3 is TGCGCCAGCAGCCCCGGACAGGGGGCTTTCTACGAGCAGTACTTC. The V gene is TRBV4-1, the J gene TRBJ2-7; 11 nucleotides align to TRBD1. Trimming removed 4 bases from V and 3 bases from J; junction bases left unmatched: 5. CDR1 is MGHRA and CDR2 is YSYEKL in the germline V gene. The CDR3 contains 15 residues.